This T cell receptor beta chain originates from a study of memory B cells and T cells in multiple sclerosis. V was pared by 2 bases and J by 0 bases, with 3 bases of the junction left unmatched. This CDR3 has 15 residues. CDR1 SEHNR and CDR2 FQNEAQ come from the germline V gene (reference sequence). Here immunoSEQ multiplex PCR was the method, and the copy in TCRdb shows in-frame clones only, minus some. The table shows some 48,000 clones, with 82% occurring only once. CFSE-dim autoproliferating and CFSE-high non-proliferating T cells from unstimulated culture were sequenced separately. Replicate wells were pooled after more than six days of stimulus-free culture of under 5.5x10^7 CFSE-labeled PBMCs. Turning to this clone: The antigen is undetermined.

This TCR came from a human donor with multiple sclerosis. The gene calls are TRBV7-9 and TRBJ2-5, with 7 bases that match TRBD2. Sequences were obtained from PBMCs from blood kept in culture. The DNA of the CDR3 is TGTGCCAGCAGCTTACTCGGGGGGTACCAAGAGACCCAGTACTTC. Its translation: CASSLLGGYQETQYF.